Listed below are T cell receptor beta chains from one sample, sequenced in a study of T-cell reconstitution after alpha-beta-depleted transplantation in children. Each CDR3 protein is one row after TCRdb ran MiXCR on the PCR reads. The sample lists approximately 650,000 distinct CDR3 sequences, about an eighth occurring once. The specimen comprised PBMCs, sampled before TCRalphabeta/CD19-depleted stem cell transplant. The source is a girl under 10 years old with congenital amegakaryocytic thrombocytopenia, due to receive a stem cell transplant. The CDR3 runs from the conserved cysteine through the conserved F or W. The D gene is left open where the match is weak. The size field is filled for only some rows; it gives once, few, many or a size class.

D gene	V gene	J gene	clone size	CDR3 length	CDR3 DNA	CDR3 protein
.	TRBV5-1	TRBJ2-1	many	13	TGCGCCAGCATTAGGGGGAGTCGCAATGAGCAGTTCTTC	CASIRGSRNEQFF
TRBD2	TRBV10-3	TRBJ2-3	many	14	TGTGCCACGTCGACTAGCAGTGACACAGATACGCAGTATTTT	CATSTSSDTDTQYF
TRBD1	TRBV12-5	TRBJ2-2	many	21	TGTGCTAGTGGTTTGGTTATCGCGGACAACACCGGGACAGCGAACACCGGGGAGCTGTTTTTT	CASGLVIADNTGTANTGELFF
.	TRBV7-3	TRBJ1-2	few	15	TGTGCCAGCAGCTCTCAAGGGGGGCCTCTTTATGGCTACACCTTC	CASSSQGGPLYGYTF
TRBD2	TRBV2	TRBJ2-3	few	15	TGTGCCAGCAGGCCTACTAGCGGAAGCACAGATACGCAGTATTTT	CASRPTSGSTDTQYF
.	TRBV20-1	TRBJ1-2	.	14	TGCAGTGCCAACGAGCTCTCAGCTAACTATGGCTACACCTTC	CSANELSANYGYTF
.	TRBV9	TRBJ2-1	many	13	TGTGCCAGCAGCGTAGCTGGGACCAATGAGCAGTTCTTC	CASSVAGTNEQFF
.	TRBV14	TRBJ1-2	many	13	TGTGCCAGCAGCCAAGAATTGGTCGGAGGCTACACCTTC	CASSQELVGGYTF
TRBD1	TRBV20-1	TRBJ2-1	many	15	TGCAGTGCTAGACCCCCCGGGACAGACTACAATGAGCAGTTCTTC	CSARPPGTDYNEQFF
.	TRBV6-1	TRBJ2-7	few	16	TGTGCCAGCAGTGTTGGGGTGCGGGGCGGTTCCTACGAGCAGTACTTC	CASSVGVRGGSYEQYF
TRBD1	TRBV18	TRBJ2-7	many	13	TGTGCCAGCTCAGGGACAGGACTTTACGAGCAGTACTTC	CASSGTGLYEQYF
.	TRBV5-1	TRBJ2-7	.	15	TGCGCCAGCAGCTTCCTATCCCCCGGTGGCTACGAGCAGTACTTC	CASSFLSPGGYEQYF
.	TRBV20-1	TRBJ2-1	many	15	TGCAGTGCTAGGGTGTTTGCGGAGAGGTACAATGAGCAGTTCTTC	CSARVFAERYNEQFF
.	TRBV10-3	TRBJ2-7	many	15	TGTGCCATCAGTGAGTCGGGACGGGCCTCCTACGAGCAGTACTTC	CAISESGRASYEQYF
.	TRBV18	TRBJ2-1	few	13	TGTGCCAGCTCACCGGACCGGGTCTCGAACGAGTTCTTC	CASSPDRVSNEFF
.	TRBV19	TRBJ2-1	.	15	TGTGCCAGTAGAGGTTTGGGGGATGTCGTCGATGAGCAGTTCTTC	CASRGLGDVVDEQFF
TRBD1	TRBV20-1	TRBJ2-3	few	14	TGCAGTGCTCAGGACAGGACTCTCACAGATACGCAGTATTTT	CSAQDRTLTDTQYF
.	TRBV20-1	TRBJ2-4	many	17	TGCAGTGCTCCTCAGAGGGACATTGGCGTAGGCAAAAACATTCAGTACTTC	CSAPQRDIGVGKNIQYF
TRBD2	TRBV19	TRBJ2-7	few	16	TGTGCCAGTAGTACCCTCAGCGGGAGGACCTCCTACGAGCAGTACTTC	CASSTLSGRTSYEQYF
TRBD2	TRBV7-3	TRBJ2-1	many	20	TGTGCCAGCAGCTTAAGTCCCGGACTAGCGGGACGACCCTCCTACAATGAGCAGTTCTTC	CASSLSPGLAGRPSYNEQFF
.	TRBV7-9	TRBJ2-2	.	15	TGTGCCAGCAGCTTGCAACAGCCGAACACCGGGGAGCTGTTTTTT	CASSLQQPNTGELFF
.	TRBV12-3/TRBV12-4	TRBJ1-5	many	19	TGTGCCAGCAGCCGGGGGACACTGGGGGCGTTCGATAGCAATCAGCCCCAGCATTTT	CASSRGTLGAFDSNQPQHF
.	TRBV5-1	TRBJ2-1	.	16	TGCGCCAGCAAAGGCTCCTCGGGTAGGACCTACAATGAGCAGTTCTTC	CASKGSSGRTYNEQFF
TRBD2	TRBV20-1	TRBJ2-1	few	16	TGCAGTGCGTCACAGGCTAGCGGGGGCTCCTACAATGAGCAGTTCTTC	CSASQASGGSYNEQFF
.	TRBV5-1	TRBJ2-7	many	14	TGCGCCAGCAGCTTGGAAGGCGGAACCTACGAGCAGTACTTC	CASSLEGGTYEQYF
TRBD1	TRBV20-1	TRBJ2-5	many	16	TGCAGTGCTAGAGGGCATGCGTCAGGGGGCTTGGAGACCCAGTACTTC	CSARGHASGGLETQYF
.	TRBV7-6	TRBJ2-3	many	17	TGTGCCAGCAGCTCAAGGACATTTGAATCTAGCACAGATACGCAGTATTTT	CASSSRTFESSTDTQYF
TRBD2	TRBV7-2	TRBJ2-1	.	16	TGTGCCAGCAGCCCACCGGGACTAGCGGAAGACAATGAGCAGTTCTTC	CASSPPGLAEDNEQFF
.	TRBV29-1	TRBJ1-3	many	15	TGCAGCGTTGAAGATCTGACGGGGAGCGGAGACACCATATATTTT	CSVEDLTGSGDTIYF
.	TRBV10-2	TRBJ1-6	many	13	TGCGCCAGCAGTGAGTCCGACGCTAGACCCCTCCACTTT	CASSESDARPLHF
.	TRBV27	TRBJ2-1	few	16	TGTGCCAGCAGTCGCATCCTAGCGGAAGGGGGCAATGAGCAGTTCTTC	CASSRILAEGGNEQFF
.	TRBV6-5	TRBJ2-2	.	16	TGTGCCAGCAGTTACCCGGGGAGTACGAACACCGGGGAGCTGTTTTTT	CASSYPGSTNTGELFF
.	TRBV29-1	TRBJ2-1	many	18	TGCAGCGTTGAGCTGGGGGCGATGGGTAGCGGTTCCTACAATGAGCAGTTCTTC	CSVELGAMGSGSYNEQFF
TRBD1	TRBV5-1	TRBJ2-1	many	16	TGCGCCAGCAGCTTGGCCTTTGACAGGGTTTCTGGTGAGCAGTTCTTC	CASSLAFDRVSGEQFF
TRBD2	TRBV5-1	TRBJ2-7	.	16	TGCGCCAGCAGCTTGACTAGCGGGAGAATCCCCTACGAGCAGTACTTC	CASSLTSGRIPYEQYF
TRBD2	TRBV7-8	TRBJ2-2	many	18	TGTGCCAGCAGCTTGGGGAAGACTAGCGGGAGAGTTGGCGGGGAGCTGTTTTTT	CASSLGKTSGRVGGELFF
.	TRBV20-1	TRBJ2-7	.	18	TGCAGTGCTAGAGATAGTGCGCTTGGGTTCGGGGAACGGACCGAGCAGTACTTC	CSARDSALGFGERTEQYF
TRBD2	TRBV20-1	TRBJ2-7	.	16	TGCAGTGCTAGAGATCGGTTAGGGACTAGAGCCTACGAGCAGTACTTC	CSARDRLGTRAYEQYF
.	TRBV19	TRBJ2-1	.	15	TGTGCCAGTAGTATAGAGGGCAGGGGATCCGATGAGCAGTTCTTC	CASSIEGRGSDEQFF
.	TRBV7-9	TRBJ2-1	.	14	TGTGCCAGCACCCGGTTGGTCCGGGACAATGAGCAGTTCTTC	CASTRLVRDNEQFF
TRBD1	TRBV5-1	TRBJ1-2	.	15	TGCGCCAGCAGCCCGACAGGGGGCTTTGACTATGGCTACACCTTC	CASSPTGGFDYGYTF
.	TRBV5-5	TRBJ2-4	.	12	TGTGCCAGCAGCTTGGCCGCAAACATTCAGTACTTC	CASSLAANIQYF
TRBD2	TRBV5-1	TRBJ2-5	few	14	TGCGCCAGCAGCTGGGGCGGGAGTCGTGAGACCCAGTACTTC	CASSWGGSRETQYF
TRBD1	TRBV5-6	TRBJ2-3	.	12	TGTGCCAGCAGCGAAGGACAGGGGGCACGGTATTTT	CASSEGQGARYF
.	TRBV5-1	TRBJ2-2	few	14	TGCGCCAGCGAGGGTAACGCGAACACCGGGGAGCTGTTTTTT	CASEGNANTGELFF
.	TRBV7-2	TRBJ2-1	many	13	TGTGCCAGCAGCTTATTAGGGCGAAATGAGCAGTTCTTC	CASSLLGRNEQFF
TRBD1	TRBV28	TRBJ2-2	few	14	TGTGCCACCACCCGACAGGGCCGCACCGGGGAGCTGTTTTTT	CATTRQGRTGELFF
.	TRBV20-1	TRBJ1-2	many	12	TGCAGTGCTCTACAGATCGTCTATGGCTACACCTTC	CSALQIVYGYTF
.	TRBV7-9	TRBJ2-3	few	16	TGTGCCAGCAGCTTAGCAACCCTTGACAGCACAGATACGCAGTATTTT	CASSLATLDSTDTQYF
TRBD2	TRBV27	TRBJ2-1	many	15	TGTGCCAGCAGTTTATCGGCGGGAGGGCCTAGTGAGCAGTTCTTC	CASSLSAGGPSEQFF
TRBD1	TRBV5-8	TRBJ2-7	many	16	TGTGCCAGCAGCTTGAGGGGACAGGGGTTAGACTACGAGCAGTACTTC	CASSLRGQGLDYEQYF
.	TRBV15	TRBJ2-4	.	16	TGTGCCACCAGCAAAGAAAACAGTGTAGCCAAAAACATTCAGTACTTC	CATSKENSVAKNIQYF
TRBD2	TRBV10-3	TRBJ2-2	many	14	TGTGCCATCGCAACGGGAGGGAACACCGGGGAGCTGTTTTTT	CAIATGGNTGELFF
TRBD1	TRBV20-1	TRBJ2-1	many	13	TGCAGTGCACCGAGGACAGGGCTACATGAGCAGTTCTTC	CSAPRTGLHEQFF
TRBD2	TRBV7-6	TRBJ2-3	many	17	TGTGCCAGCAGCTTAGCGTTTGCGGGAGCTTGGGCAGATACGCAGTATTTT	CASSLAFAGAWADTQYF
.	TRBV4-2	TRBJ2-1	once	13	TGTGCCAGCAGCCTCGGGTTTGAGGGCGAGCAGTTCTTC	CASSLGFEGEQFF
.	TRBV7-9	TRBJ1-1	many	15	TGTGCCAGCAGCTTGGGACGCCGGGAATACACTGAAGCTTTCTTT	CASSLGRREYTEAFF
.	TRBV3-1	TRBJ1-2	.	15	TGTGCCAGCAGCCCTTCCTCCGGGACCCTCTATGGCTACACCTTC	CASSPSSGTLYGYTF
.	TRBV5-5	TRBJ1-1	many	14	TGTGCCAGCAGCTGGGGACAAGGGGCCCCTGAAGCTTTCTTT	CASSWGQGAPEAFF